This TCR beta chain derives from a study of T cell repertoires in cytomegalovirus infection. Background on the study: An indication of both CMV infection and matching HLA type came from public TCR beta signatures.

A few counts support this clonotype. Its target is not known. TCRdb re-called the reads with MiXCR, one entry per CDR3 protein. The repertoire holds 650,000 to 900,000 distinct CDR3 sequences, with around 29% as singletons. CDR3 length: 16 amino acids. Trimming stripped 3 bases from V and 8 bases from J, with 22 bases between. Source: cultured CD8+ T cells from PBMCs, taken from culture after CMV antigen stimulation. This chain connects TRBV12-3 or TRBV12-4 to TRBJ1-2; no reliable D call. The TCR comes from a human donor in good health (CMV status not recorded). Some clones in this sample may be carry-over from other donors' samples. The CDR3 spells CASSFSVTTEATGYTF. In DNA, the CDR3 is TGTGCCAGCAGTTTCTCTGTTACTACTGAAGCCACGGGCTACACCTTC.